The sequence of this TCR beta chain was determined in a study of cytomegalovirus exposure and HLA in healthy donors (dated by TCRdb to about 2017). Background for the entire study: In an earlier analysis of under 600 of the donors, less than 350 Gb of sequence data and about 110 million unique TCR beta sequences from about 179 million T cells were reported. Approximately 310 gigabases of sequencing data and roughly 80 million unique TCR sequences made up an early release that covered several hundred HLA-typed donors. Of the 398 genotyped donors, 65% to 90% fell in the genetic ancestry cluster associated with self-reported Caucasian donors. The study was designed to test whether signatures of past pathogen exposure could be identified by cataloging public T cell receptors. The study profiled the T cell repertoires of fewer than 850 subjects by immunosequencing and related them to cytomegalovirus serostatus. Along with the roughly 610-subject first cohort, a separate validation cohort of around 110 different subjects was used. To predict cytomegalovirus infection status, the study combined high-throughput TCR immunosequencing, statistical association of individual TCRs with disease status, and machine learning. To study patterns of TCR occurrence, a later analysis re-analyzed previously published TCR beta repertoires from around 670 donors and added high-resolution HLA genotyping. Rather than drawing on any new phenotypic data, the later analysis identified candidate immune exposures from TCR beta sequences and the way those sequences occurred across donors. In an earlier analysis of 587 of the donors, high-throughput TCR beta sequencing was used to judge whether each TCR beta V gene segment behaved as functional or pseudogenic. Donor age, sex, ethnicity and CMV serostatus were compiled alongside the repertoire data. A later genetic analysis took genome-wide SNP genotypes for about 65% of the 666 donors and used that subset as a discovery cohort. All discovery cohort repertoires had been generated using a single sequencing platform. HLA typing included class I and class II loci at four-digit resolution. Typing coverage differed by locus: A, B, C, DRB1 and DQB1 were typed in about 629-640 donors, DQA1 in approximately 520, DPA1 in 600 to 610, and DPB1 in approximately 450. A handful of DR-DQ haplotypes were handled as single units for association and clustering because linkage in the cohort was strong. Among over 350 genotyped donors of the cohort, an average of 235,054 unique TCR beta nucleotide sequences were sequenced per donor, roughly 18% of them non-productive.

About this clone itself: Its cognate antigen has yet to be identified. No much larger clone is present one base from it, and per-base qualities are unavailable.

General findings and caveats noted by the study authors: In vitro tests confirmed that a few of the cytomegalovirus-associated TCR beta chains recognize cytomegalovirus antigens. Most TCR sequences were seen in very few donors, while some public TCRs were found in many individuals. V-gene and J-gene trimming of TCR beta chains was associated with a missense DCLRE1C variant in a later genetic analysis, and the association was replicated in an independent cohort. A later genetic analysis reported fewer N-insertions in productive TCRs among donors in an Asian-associated ancestry cluster than the roughly 700-donor mean. The only immune exposure information available for the cohort was CMV serostatus. Linkage disequilibrium might explain the correlated functional status among segregating V segments, but an unknown experimental factor could not be excluded. In a later analysis, HLA-associated TCR beta chains showed more clonal expansion and lower generation probabilities than non-associated chains that were equally common. Cytomegalovirus status was reported to be diagnosed by the classifier with high specificity and sensitivity in both the original and validation cohorts. The presence/absence analyses assumed that sequencing depth was roughly uniform across donors, and that assumption may not be true. Some IMGT-functional V segments, including TRBV6-2 and TRBV6-3, could not be told apart with the 87-base-pair reads, so those segments were excluded. In a later analysis, more than 15,000 TCR beta sequences were associated with specific HLA alleles at a false discovery rate of 0.05. A further reported finding was that TCR beta sequences accurately predicted the HLA-A and HLA-B alleles for most subjects in the first cohort. The sequencing pipeline was judged likely to have produced a cluster of highly shared sequence variants as a technical artifact. In a later analysis, several top co-occurrence clusters were reported to appear linked to parvovirus B19, influenza, CMV and Epstein-Barr virus. In a later analysis, TCR association rates were found to vary across HLA loci, with the most associated TCRs seen for DRB1 alleles and the fewest for HLA-C alleles. A later analysis found that most CMV-associated TCR beta chains appeared HLA-restricted, with HLA associations seemingly driven largely by CMV exposure. Because some donors lacked HLA typing at each locus, the association tests relied only on the typed subset. When HLA alleles, especially DR and DQ, strongly co-occurred, attributing TCR associations to individual alleles was difficult. The authors suggested that the approach could potentially be extended to other disease states and immunological phenotypes. This cohort had only TCR beta chains sequenced, and the lack of alpha or paired-chain data limited which features could be detected. In an earlier analysis of 500 to 650 of the donors, most TCR beta V segments appeared in productive rearrangements about 87% or about 30% of the time, broadly matching IMGT annotations. Because counts were too low, 15 to 20 rarely observed V segments, including chromosome 9 orphons, were excluded from the earlier analysis of roughly 580 of the donors. In the study, some 180 TCR beta chains were listed as associated with cytomegalovirus.

Including the terminal cysteine and phenylalanine, the CDR3 comprises 13 residues. Only the CDR3 part of the read is kept: 39 bases, read in frame from the first base. The trim is 5 bases for V and 6 bases for J, with a gap of 13 bases between the germline ends. The germline V gene (reference sequence) supplies CDR1 SGHAT and CDR2 FQDESV. The library was obtained by the immunoSEQ multiplex PCR assay. For the multiplex PCR, a mixture combining 60 forward primers for TCR Vbeta segments and 13 reverse primers for TCR Jbeta segments was used. The CDR3 region of rearranged TCR beta genes was amplified from genomic DNA by a multiplex PCR assay. On the Illumina HiSeq System, the amplified TCR beta libraries were sequenced as 87-base-pair reads. As for how the authors treated the data: A later analysis tallied approximately 87 million unique TCR beta chains across the 700 or so repertoires, and approximately 12 million of those chains were shared by two or more donors. A nearest-neighbor algorithm error-corrected the raw reads and collapsed the reads into unique sequences, merging closely related sequences to remove PCR and sequencing errors. V, D and J gene segments were assigned by aligning CDR3 sequences to IMGT reference sequences. Each retained sequence needed at least a six-nucleotide match to both a V gene segment and a J gene segment. Rearrangements were classified as productive when the CDR3 lacked stop codons and remained in frame with V and J, and all other rearrangements were classified as non-productive. CDR3 was defined according to IMGT convention as the region running from the second conserved V-encoded cysteine to the conserved J-encoded phenylalanine. In an earlier analysis of around 570 of the donors, sequences lacking an unambiguous match to a single V gene segment were excluded. An earlier analysis of several hundred of the donors called V segments functional above 56.7% productive rearrangements and segregating when the between-donor standard deviation exceeded 5%. A statistical classification framework was built for diagnosing cytomegalovirus status from the catalog of TCR beta chain sequences. V and J gene assignment, in a later analysis, came from comparing TCR nucleotide sequences with IMGT/GENE-DB human TR gene sequences. Using the TCRdist pipeline, a later analysis assigned CDR3 sequences along with most-parsimonious VDJ recombination scenarios. In a later analysis, each TCR beta chain was defined by its CDR3 amino acid sequence together with its V-gene family, and reads without a unique V-gene family were excluded. As a way to deal with suspected cross-contamination and a sequencing artifact, a later analysis dropped roughly 600 nucleotide sequences that were highly shared and had low generation probability. A later analysis calculated a clonal expansion index for each public chain from normalized within-repertoire ranks of inferred template counts. Generation probabilities in a later analysis came from a VDJ recombination model fitted to out-of-frame rearrangements, and those results were checked against IGoR. A later analysis scored TCR-TCR, TCR-HLA and TCR-CMV co-occurrence with hypergeometric tests, applying a repertoire-size bias correction to TCR pairs. In a later analysis, false discovery rates were estimated by permuting HLA or CMV assignments 20 times. In a later analysis, co-occurring TCRs were grouped using DBSCAN, and TCRdist sequence similarity was added for clustering within HLA-allele-positive subsets. Repertoires with fewer than 30,000 or more than 120,000 public chains were left out of co-occurrence clustering, as were four to six repertoires with anomalous nucleotide sharing. TCRdb retrieved this table from immuneACCESS and kept in-frame rearrangements only. Not all clones are present; in checked studies, unresolved V genes account for under half, and no reason is known for the remainder. V and J calls and clone size are those listed in that table; D and trimming were worked out from the DNA. This sample has approximately 150,000 clones in its table, and 79% of those were observed once. Clones ranked in the top ten supply 3.5% of the sample.

The cohort was made up of approximately 670 healthy bone marrow donors. Cohort members were all nominally healthy when sampled, although unrecorded immune exposures were likely present. CMV serostatus was positive for about 300 and negative for about 55% of the roughly 670 cohort members, and was not recorded for this donor. Every donor gave a peripheral blood sample, and the peripheral blood mononuclear cells from that sample were used for TCR beta sequencing. The Qiagen DNeasy Blood Extraction Kit was used to extract genomic DNA from the blood cell samples. The receptor's source is a human donor in good health. Sample: PBMCs. The chain is assembled from TRBV11-1 and TRBJ1-2; there is no confident call for the D gene. The CDR3 region: CASSRAPSDGYTF. The DNA is as follows: TGTGCCAGCAGCCGGGCCCCTAGCGATGGCTACACCTTC.